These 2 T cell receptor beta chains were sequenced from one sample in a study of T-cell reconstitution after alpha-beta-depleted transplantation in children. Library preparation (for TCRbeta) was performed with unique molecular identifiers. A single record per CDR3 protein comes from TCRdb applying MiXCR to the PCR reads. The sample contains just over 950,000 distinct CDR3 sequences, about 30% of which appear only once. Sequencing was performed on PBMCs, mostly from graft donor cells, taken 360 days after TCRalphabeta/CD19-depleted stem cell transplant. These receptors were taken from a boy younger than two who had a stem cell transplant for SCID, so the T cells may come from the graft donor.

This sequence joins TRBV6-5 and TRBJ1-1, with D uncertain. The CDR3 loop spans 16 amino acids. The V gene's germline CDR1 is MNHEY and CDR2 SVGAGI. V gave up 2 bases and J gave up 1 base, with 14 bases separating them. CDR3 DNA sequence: TGTGCCAGCAGTTACGCCGTCGGACGGCGGAACACTGAAGCTTTCTTT. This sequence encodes CASSYAVGRRNTEAFF.

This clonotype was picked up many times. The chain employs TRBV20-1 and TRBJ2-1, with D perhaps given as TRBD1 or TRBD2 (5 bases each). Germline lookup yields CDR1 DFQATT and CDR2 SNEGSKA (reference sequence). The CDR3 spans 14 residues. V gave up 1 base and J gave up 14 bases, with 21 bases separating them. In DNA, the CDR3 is TGCAGTGCTAGAGGGGGAGAGCGTGCCCTGGGGGAGTTCTTC. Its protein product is CSARGGERALGEFF.